This TCR beta chain was captured by sequencing in a study of blood T cell repertoires in COVID-19. Study-wide context: T cells, B-cell-depleted T cells, or PBMCs supplied cDNA or gDNA.

The CDR3 length is 16 residues. Per the germline V gene, CDR1 is ENHRY and CDR2 is SYGVKD. V was pared by 6 bases and J by 3 bases, with 11 bases of the junction left unmatched. Profiled with immunoSEQ multiplex PCR; TCRdb holds only in-frame clones, not every one. The sample has roughly 310,000 clones, around 90% seen once. The chain joins TRBV10-3 to TRBJ2-7; 10 bases are a match to TRBD1. This receptor was taken from a woman in her 30s with COVID-19, enrolled during active disease. Sequencing was performed on peripheral blood. The CDR3 spells CAISNKFGTGDYEQYF. CDR3 bases: TGTGCCATCAGCAATAAATTCGGGACAGGGGACTACGAGCAGTACTTC.